Below, 4 T cell receptor beta chains from the same sample are listed, as sequenced in a study of cytomegalovirus exposure and HLA in healthy donors. The PCR used 60 Vbeta and 13 Jbeta primers. Measured with immunoSEQ multiplex PCR; TCRdb has only the in-frame clones, and not every one. The sample carries over 95,000 clones, under 85% recorded once. Sequenced: PBMCs. The receptors originated from a man aged 40-49 years in good health and CMV-seropositive.

The chain is built from TRBV6-5 and TRBJ1-5; TRBD1 might be the D (5 bases). The CDR3 totals 14 residues. Trimming cost V 6 bases and J 4 bases, with 13 bases left between them. Germline V lookup: CDR1 MNHEY, CDR2 SVGAGI. Written as DNA, the CDR3 is TGTGCCAGCAGCACCGGGGGATTAAATCAGCCCCAGCATTTT. It translates to CASSTGGLNQPQHF.

The chain has TRBV6-5 and TRBJ1-6; 7 bases match TRBD1. J gave up 6 bases and V 5 bases, and 4 bases lay outside the gene matches. The length of the CDR3 is 14 residues. Per the germline V gene, CDR1 is MNHEY and CDR2 is SVGAGI. DNA of the CDR3: TGTGCCAGCAGTCGACAGGGAGGTAATTCACCCCTCCACTTT. This encodes CASSRQGGNSPLHF.

The V call is TRBV28, the J call TRBJ1-4; 9 bases line up with TRBD1. V shed 7 bases, J shed 8 bases, and the junction held 17 bases outside the gene matches. Germline lookup yields CDR1 MDHEN and CDR2 SYDVKM. CDR3 length equals 17 residues. The CDR3 sequence is CASNEPGQGGFGEKLFF. The CDR3 nucleotides are TGTGCCAGCAACGAACCGGGACAGGGTGGTTTTGGAGAAAAACTGTTTTTT.

The rearrangement links TRBV7-9 to TRBJ1-1, with unresolved D. This CDR3 comprises 15 residues. CDR1 and CDR2 from the germline V gene are SEHNR and FQNEAQ (reference sequence). V was shortened by 3 bases and J by 1 base, with 12 bases between the two germline ends. The CDR3 DNA reads TGTGCCAGCAGCTTGTTGTCAGGCGAGAACACTGAAGCTTTCTTT. Translated: CASSLLSGENTEAFF.